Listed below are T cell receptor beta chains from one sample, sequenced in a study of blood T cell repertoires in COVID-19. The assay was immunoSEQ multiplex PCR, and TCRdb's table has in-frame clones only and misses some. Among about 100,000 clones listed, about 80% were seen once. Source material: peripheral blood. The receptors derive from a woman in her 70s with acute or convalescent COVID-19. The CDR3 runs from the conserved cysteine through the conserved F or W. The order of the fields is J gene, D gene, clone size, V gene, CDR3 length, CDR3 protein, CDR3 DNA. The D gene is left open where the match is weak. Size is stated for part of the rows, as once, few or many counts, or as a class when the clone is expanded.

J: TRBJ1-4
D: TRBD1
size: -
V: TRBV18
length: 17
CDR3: CASSQNSGTGNNEKLFF
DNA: TGTGCCAGCTCTCAAAACTCCGGGACAGGAAATAATGAAAAACTGTTTTTT

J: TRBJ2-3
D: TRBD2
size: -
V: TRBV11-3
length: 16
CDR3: CASSLGLAGGSDTQYF
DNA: TGTGCCAGCAGCTTAGGACTAGCGGGGGGCTCAGATACGCAGTATTTT

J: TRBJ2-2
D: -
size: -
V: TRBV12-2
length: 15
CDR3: CASRLEPASTGELFF
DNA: TGTGCAAGTCGCTTAGAACCTGCTAGCACCGGGGAGCTGTTTTTT

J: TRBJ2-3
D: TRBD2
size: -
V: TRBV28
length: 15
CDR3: CASRRLAGGTDTQYF
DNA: TGTGCCAGCAGGCGACTAGCGGGGGGAACAGATACGCAGTATTTT

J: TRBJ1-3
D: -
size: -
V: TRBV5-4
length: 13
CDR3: CASSLGGGNTIYF
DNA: TGTGCCAGCAGCTTGGGAGGAGGAAACACCATATATTTT

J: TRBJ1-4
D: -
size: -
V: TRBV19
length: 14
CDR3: CASGSDGRSEKLFF
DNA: TGTGCCAGTGGGTCTGACGGCCGGAGCGAAAAACTGTTTTTT

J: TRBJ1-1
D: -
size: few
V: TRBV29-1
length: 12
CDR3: CSAPDQGTEAFF
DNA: TGCAGCGCTCCGGACCAGGGAACTGAAGCTTTCTTT

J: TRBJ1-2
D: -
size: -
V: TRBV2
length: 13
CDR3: CASSDGRFAGYTF
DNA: TGTGCCAGCAGTGATGGCAGGTTTGCTGGCTACACCTTC

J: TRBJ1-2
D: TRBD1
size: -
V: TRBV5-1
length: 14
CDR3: CASSPGQGVYGYTF
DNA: TGCGCCAGCAGCCCAGGACAGGGGGTCTATGGCTACACCTTC

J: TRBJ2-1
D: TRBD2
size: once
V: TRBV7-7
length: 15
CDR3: CASSSTSGGYNEQFF
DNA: TGTGCCAGCAGCTCAACTAGCGGGGGGTACAATGAGCAGTTCTTC

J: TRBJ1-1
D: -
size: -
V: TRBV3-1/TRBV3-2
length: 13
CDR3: CASSQGDSSSAFF
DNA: TGTGCCAGCAGCCAAGGAGACAGTAGTTCAGCTTTCTTT

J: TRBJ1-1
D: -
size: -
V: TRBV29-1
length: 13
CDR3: CSGTREEKTEAFF
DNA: TGCAGCGGAACCAGGGAAGAGAAAACTGAAGCTTTCTTT

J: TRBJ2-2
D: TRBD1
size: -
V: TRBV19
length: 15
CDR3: CASSPGQGVSGELFF
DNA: TGTGCCAGTAGTCCGGGACAGGGGGTGTCCGGGGAGCTGTTTTTT

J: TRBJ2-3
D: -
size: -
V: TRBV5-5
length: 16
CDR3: CASSLEARAVTDTQYF
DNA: TGTGCCAGCAGCTTGGAGGCCAGGGCGGTTACGGATACGCAGTATTTT

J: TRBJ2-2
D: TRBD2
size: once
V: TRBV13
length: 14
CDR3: CAIPSGGRTGELFF
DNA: TGTGCCATCCCCTCGGGGGGTCGAACCGGGGAGCTGTTTTTT

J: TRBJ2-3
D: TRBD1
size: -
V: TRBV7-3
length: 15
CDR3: CASSPRTGGPDTQYF
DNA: TGTGCCAGCAGCCCCCGGACAGGGGGCCCAGATACGCAGTATTTT

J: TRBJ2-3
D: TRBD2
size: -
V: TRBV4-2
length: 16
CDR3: CASSQDLFAGGTTQYF
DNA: TGTGCCAGCAGCCAAGATCTTTTCGCGGGGGGAACTACGCAGTATTTT

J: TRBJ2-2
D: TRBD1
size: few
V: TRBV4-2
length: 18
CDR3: CASSRNPKGQGASGELFF
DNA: TGTGCCAGCAGCCGCAACCCAAAGGGACAGGGGGCTTCCGGGGAGCTGTTTTTT

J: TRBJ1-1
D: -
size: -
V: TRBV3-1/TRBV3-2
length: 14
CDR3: CASSSQGMNTEAFF
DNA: TGTGCCAGCAGCTCCCAGGGCATGAACACTGAAGCTTTCTTT

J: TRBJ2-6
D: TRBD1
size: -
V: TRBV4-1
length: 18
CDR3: CASSQGGQGAPGANVLTF
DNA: TGCGCCAGCAGCCAAGGGGGACAGGGGGCTCCTGGGGCCAACGTCCTGACTTTC

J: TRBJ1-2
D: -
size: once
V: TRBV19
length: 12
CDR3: CASSTRAYGYTF
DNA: TGTGCCAGTAGTACCAGGGCCTATGGCTACACCTTC

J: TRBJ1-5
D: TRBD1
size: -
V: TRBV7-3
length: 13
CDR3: CASSLNRGQPQHF
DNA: TGTGCCAGCAGCCTGAACAGGGGTCAGCCCCAGCATTTT

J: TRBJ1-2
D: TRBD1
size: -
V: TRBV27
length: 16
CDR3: CASSLSGQGVFYGYTF
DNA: TGTGCCAGCAGTTTATCAGGACAGGGGGTTTTCTATGGCTACACCTTC

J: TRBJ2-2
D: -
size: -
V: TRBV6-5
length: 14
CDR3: CASSPRQRGGELFF
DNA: TGTGCCAGCAGTCCCCGGCAGAGGGGGGGAGAGCTGTTTTTT

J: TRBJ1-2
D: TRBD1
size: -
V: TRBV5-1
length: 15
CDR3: CASSYETGTGNSGTF
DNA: TGCGCCAGCAGTTATGAAACCGGGACAGGGAATAGCGGGACCTTC

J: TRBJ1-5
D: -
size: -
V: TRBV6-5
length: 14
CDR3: CASSYWAGNQPQHF
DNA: TGTGCCAGCAGTTACTGGGCAGGTAATCAGCCCCAGCATTTT

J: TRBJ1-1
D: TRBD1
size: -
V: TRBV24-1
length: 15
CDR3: CATSDPRQGDTEAFF
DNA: TGTGCCACCAGTGATCCTAGACAGGGAGACACTGAAGCTTTCTTT

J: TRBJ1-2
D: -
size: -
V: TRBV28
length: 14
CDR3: CASSSSTASYGYTF
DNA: TGTGCCAGCAGTTCCTCGACAGCCTCCTATGGCTACACCTTC

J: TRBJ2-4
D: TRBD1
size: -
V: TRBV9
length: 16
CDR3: CASSVEEGAAKNIQYF
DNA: TGTGCCAGCAGCGTAGAAGAGGGGGCAGCCAAAAACATTCAGTACTTC

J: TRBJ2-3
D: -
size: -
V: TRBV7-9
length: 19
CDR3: CASSSLRTGQPQATDTQYF
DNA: TGTGCCAGCAGCTCCTTGAGAACCGGACAGCCCCAAGCCACAGATACGCAGTATTTT

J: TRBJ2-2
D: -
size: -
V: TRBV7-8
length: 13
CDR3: CASSHSNTGELFF
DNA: TGTGCCAGCAGCCACAGCAACACCGGGGAGCTGTTTTTT

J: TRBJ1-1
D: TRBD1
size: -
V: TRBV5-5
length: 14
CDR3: CASSAGQGETEAFF
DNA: TGTGCCAGCAGCGCCGGACAGGGGGAAACTGAAGCTTTCTTT

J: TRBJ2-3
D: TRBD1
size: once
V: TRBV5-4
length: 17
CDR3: CASSGGTGVISTDTQYF
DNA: TGTGCCAGCAGCGGCGGGACAGGGGTAATTAGCACAGATACGCAGTATTTT